Shown below are 5 T cell receptor beta chains from a single sample sequenced in a study of blood T cell repertoires in COVID-19. TCRdb's table, derived via immunoSEQ multiplex PCR, lists solely in-frame clones and lacks some. Seen here are roughly 76,000 clones, roughly four fifths observed once, and the top ten hold around a fifth. The sample comprised peripheral blood. These receptors came from a man aged 70 or older with acute or convalescent COVID-19.

This sequence joins TRBV7-9 and TRBJ2-1, with D perhaps matching TRBD2 (6 bases). The germline gives CDR1 SEHNR, CDR2 FQNEAQ (reference sequence). The CDR3 has 12 amino acids. The germline V and J ends were trimmed by 5 bases and 12 bases, with 14 bases remaining between them. In nucleotides, the CDR3 is TGTGCCAGCAGCCGGGAGTCCCGATCGCAGTTCTTC. It is translated as CASSRESRSQFF.

The CDR3 DNA reads TGTGCCAGCAGCAGACAGGGGAAGGAAAATGAGCAGTTCTTC. Translation gives CASSRQGKENEQFF. V gene TRBV2 combines with J gene TRBJ2-1, with 8 bases that match TRBD1. The CDR3 has 14 residues. The germline gives CDR1 SNHLY, CDR2 FYNNEI. The V and J ends lost 6 bases and 7 bases, in that order; junction bases with no gene match: 8.

The chain has TRBV3-1 (or the pseudogene TRBV3-2) and TRBJ2-3; 8 bases are a match to TRBD1. Germline V gene sequence: CDR1 LGHDT, CDR2 YNNKEL (reference sequence). The CDR3 has 15 amino acids. J gave up 4 bases and V 4 bases, and 7 bases lay outside the gene matches. In DNA, the CDR3 is TGTGCCAGCAGCCGACAGGGGCCGAAAGCAGATACGCAGTATTTT. Its translation is CASSRQGPKADTQYF.

The chain couples TRBV4-3 to TRBJ2-7, with a weak D call TRBD1 (5 bases). Looked up from germline, CDR1 is LGHNA and CDR2 is YSLEER. V lost 1 base and J 2 bases, leaving 12 bases between the germline ends. The CDR3 contains 15 residues. The CDR3 loop reads CASSQVGAGTYEQYF. The CDR3 DNA follows: TGCGCCAGCAGCCAAGTGGGCGCAGGGACCTACGAGCAGTACTTC.

The V gene is TRBV6-1, the J gene TRBJ2-7; D is perhaps TRBD1 (5 bases). Germline V gene lookup returns CDR1 MNHNS and CDR2 SASEGT. This CDR3 contains 12 residues. The V and J ends lost 1 base and 7 bases respectively, with 8 bases between them. The CDR3 loop is CASSEVGAEQYF. In nucleotides, the CDR3 is TGTGCCAGCAGTGAAGTAGGGGCGGAGCAGTACTTC.